The 15 T cell receptor beta chains listed next were all sequenced from one sample in a study of cytomegalovirus exposure and HLA in healthy donors. Amplification used 60 Vbeta primers and 13 Jbeta primers. Some clones are missing from TCRdb's copy, which holds only in-frame ones; the method was immunoSEQ multiplex PCR. Of roughly 110,000 clones listed, around 69% are singletons. Sequencing was performed on PBMCs. The receptors were gathered from a young man in good health and CMV-seronegative.

The chain couples TRBV12-5 to TRBJ1-6; D call uncertain. The germline CDR1 and CDR2 sequences are LGHNT and FRNRAP. The V end was cut by 9 bases, the J end by 0 bases, with 6 bases between. The CDR3 is made up of 13 amino acids. CDR3 region: CASRSSYNSPLHF. CDR3 sequence (DNA): TGTGCTAGCAGAAGCTCCTATAATTCACCCCTCCACTTT.

The V gene is TRBV7-6, the J gene TRBJ2-1; TRBD2 matches at 9 bases. V lost 1 base, J lost 6 bases, and 7 bases stayed unmatched. CDR1 SGHVS and CDR2 FNYEAQ come from the germline V gene. The CDR3 consists of 16 residues. The CDR3 DNA is TGTGCCAGCAGCTTAGGGGCGGGGGGGGAGTTCAATGAGCAGTTCTTC. It is translated as CASSLGAGGEFNEQFF.

There are a few counts of this clone. As DNA, the CDR3 is TGTGCCAGCAAACGAGGGACAGGGGGTACTGAAGCTTTCTTT. Its protein is CASKRGTGGTEAFF. V and J are TRBV6-5 and TRBJ1-1; 11 bases line up with TRBD1. V shed 7 bases, J shed 5 bases, and the junction held 6 bases outside the gene matches. The CDR3 loop spans 14 amino acids. CDR1 MNHEY and CDR2 SVGAGI come from the germline V gene.

The CDR3: CASSPTGDTQYF. CDR3 DNA: TGCGCCAGCAGCCCGACCGGGGATACGCAGTATTTT. The J gene is TRBJ2-3, the V gene TRBV4-3; no definite D call. Trimming stripped 4 bases from V and 6 bases from J, with 8 bases between. The CDR3 is 12 amino acids. Germline values: CDR1 LGHNA, CDR2 YSLEER.

J is TRBJ2-3 and V is TRBV14, with 10 bases identical to TRBD2. The CDR3 is made up of 16 amino acids. CDR1 is SGHDN, CDR2 FVKESK, per germline. The V segment lost 5 bases and the J segment 0 bases; nucleotides outside the gene matches: 5. Written as DNA, the CDR3 is TGTGCCAGCAGCAGTGGAGCGGGGGGGAGCACAGATACGCAGTATTTT. Protein product: CASSSGAGGSTDTQYF. The full variable domain, completed using reference TRBV14 and TRBJ2-3, is EAGVTQFPSHSVIEKGQTVTLRCDPISGHDNLYWYRRVMGKEIKFLLHFVKESKQDESGMPNNRFLAERTGGTYSTLKVQPAELEDSGVYFCASSSGAGGSTDTQYFGPGTRLTVL.

The chain combines TRBV7-9 with TRBJ2-1, with D perhaps TRBD2 (5 bases). This CDR3 spans 14 amino acids. V was pared by 2 bases and J by 6 bases, with 11 bases between. Germline CDR1 is SEHNR and CDR2 is FQNEAQ (reference sequence). The CDR3 here is CASSLSLASNEQFF. In DNA, the CDR3 is TGTGCCAGCAGCTTAAGTTTAGCGAGCAATGAGCAGTTCTTC.

The genes are TRBV5-6 and TRBJ2-7; perhaps TRBD1 as D (6 bases). CDR1 SGHDT and CDR2 YYEEEE come from the germline V gene. The CDR3 is 12 residues long. With 2 bases removed from V and 4 bases from J, the gap between germline ends came to 7 bases. The CDR3 spells CASSLGTYEQYF. The DNA for the CDR3 is TGTGCCAGCAGCTTAGGGACATACGAGCAGTACTTC.

The count of this clone is one. The chain couples TRBV7-2 to TRBJ1-3; no firm D call. V gave up 3 bases and J gave up 0 bases, with 9 bases separating them. The V gene's germline CDR1 is SGHTA and CDR2 FQGNSA. This CDR3 region has 15 residues. This chain's CDR3 is CASSFDTNSGNTIYF. CDR3 in DNA: TGTGCCAGCAGCTTCGACACAAACTCTGGAAACACCATATATTTT.

To note about this clone: The junction does not match germline at one end; this may be a read error. This rearrangement joins TRBV18 to TRBJ1-3, with 7 bases that match TRBD1. This CDR3 contains 14 residues. Germline CDR1 and CDR2: KGHSH and LQKENI. The CDR3, as DNA: TGTGCCAGCTCACCAGGCCTCTACGACGGGACAGCGAGTTTT. Protein: CASSPGLYDGTASF.

CDR3 in amino acids: CASSGEPGQGALEQYF. CDR3 bases: TGTGCCAGCAGCGGAGAGCCGGGACAGGGGGCGTTAGAGCAGTACTTC. V and J are TRBV7-9 and TRBJ2-7; 12 bases are a match to TRBD1. CDR3 length: 16 amino acids. V was pared by 5 bases and J by 7 bases, with 12 bases of the junction left unmatched. Germline CDR1 and CDR2: SEHNR and FQNEAQ (reference sequence).

The genes are TRBV18 and TRBJ1-1, with TRBD1 matching over 7 bases. The CDR3 loop spans 13 amino acids. Losses at the gene ends were 2 bases for V and 4 bases for J; bases not matched to a gene: 1. Germline CDR1 and CDR2: KGHSH and LQKENI. The CDR3 DNA follows: TGTGCCAGCTCACCAGACAGGGTCACTGAAGCTTTCTTT. Translating it yields CASSPDRVTEAFF.

This chain uses TRBV11-2 with TRBJ1-1; the D is unclear. V lost 6 bases and J 6 bases, leaving 5 bases between the germline ends. Germline lookup yields CDR1 SGHAT and CDR2 FQNNGV. The CDR3 is made up of 10 amino acids. The CDR3 nucleotides read TGTGCCAGCAGGAGGGCTGAAGCTTTCTTT. This gives the protein CASRRAEAFF.

The chain employs TRBV15 and TRBJ2-5; 7 positions agree with TRBD2. Trimming removed 3 bases from V and 0 bases from J; junction bases left unmatched: 7. The CDR3 sequence is 16 residues long. Germline CDR1 and CDR2: LNHNV and YYDKDF (reference sequence). The CDR3 loop reads CATSRSAGEYQETQYF. The CDR3 DNA follows: TGTGCCACCAGCAGGTCGGCGGGGGAGTACCAAGAGACCCAGTACTTC.

This clone has just a few counts. The rearrangement joins TRBV5-6 to TRBJ1-2; D not resolved. CDR1 is SGHDT and CDR2 is YYEEEE in the germline V gene. The CDR3 is made up of 13 amino acids. V lost 0 bases, J lost 4 bases, and 7 bases lay in between. CDR3 in amino acids: CASSLAGPYGYTF. The CDR3 DNA follows: TGTGCCAGCAGCTTGGCTGGGCCCTATGGCTACACCTTC.

CDR3: CASSQEVTSFSSYEQYF. The CDR3 region has the DNA TGTGCCAGCAGCCAAGAGGTTACCTCCTTCAGCTCCTACGAGCAGTACTTC. This chain joins TRBV4-2 and TRBJ2-7; no reliable D call. The CDR3 sequence is 17 residues long. The germline V gene has CDR1 LGHNA and CDR2 YNFKEQ. V was pared by 0 bases and J by 0 bases, with 15 bases between.